Each of the 28 T cell receptor beta chains below was sequenced from the same sample in a study of blood T cell repertoires in COVID-19. The data were produced by immunoSEQ multiplex PCR, yet TCRdb's version contains in-frame clones alone and is incomplete. The sample consists of some 240,000 clones, 75% to 85% of them appearing once. Sequencing was performed on peripheral blood. These receptors originate from a woman aged 55-70 years with active or convalescent COVID-19.

This sequence joins TRBV3-1 (or the pseudogene TRBV3-2) and TRBJ2-4; 7 bases match TRBD2. Germline CDR1 is LGHDT and CDR2 is YNNKEL (reference sequence). Trimming took 3 bases from V and 7 from J; bases not matched to a gene: 0. The CDR3 runs 12 residues. CDR3 coding DNA: TGTGCCAGCAGCCAGGGGGGGAACATTCAGTACTTC. Amino acids: CASSQGGNIQYF.

This chain's CDR3 is CASIPTLFGNTIYF. For the CDR3, the DNA is TGTGCCAGCATCCCGACTCTTTTTGGAAACACCATATATTTT. The chain carries TRBV6-5 and TRBJ1-3, with D unclear. This CDR3 spans 14 amino acids. CDR1 and CDR2 (germline): MNHEY, SVGAGI. Trimming took 7 bases from V and 3 from J, leaving 13 bases between them.

The rearrangement joins TRBV7-7 to TRBJ2-7; no firm D call. This CDR3 contains 14 residues. Germline values: CDR1 SSHAT, CDR2 FNYEAQ (reference sequence). V lost 1 base and J lost 3, with 10 bases in between. CDR3 nucleotide sequence: TGTGCCAGCAGCTTAGGACCTAGAGACTACGAGCAGTACTTC. Amino acid sequence: CASSLGPRDYEQYF.

The chain combines TRBV9 with TRBJ2-2; TRBD1 aligns across 7 bases. V lost 4 bases, J lost 7 bases, and 10 bases stayed unmatched. The CDR3 contains 15 residues. Germline loops: CDR1 SGDLS, CDR2 YYNGEE. CDR3 DNA sequence: TGTGCCAGCAGCCCACGGACAGGAAAGAGCGGGGAGCTGTTTTTT. Amino acid sequence: CASSPRTGKSGELFF. The variable domain in full, completed from reference TRBV9 and TRBJ2-2, reads DSGVTQTPKHLITATGQRVTLRCSPRSGDLSVYWYQQSLDQGLQFLIQYYNGEERAKGNILERFSAQQFPDLHSELNLSSLELGDSALYFCASSPRTGKSGELFFGEGSRLTVL.

The rearrangement links TRBV27 to TRBJ1-4, with D unresolved. V was shortened by 3 bases and J by 3 bases, with 8 bases between the two germline ends. This CDR3 comprises 14 residues. Germline CDR1 and CDR2: MNHEY and SMNVEV (reference sequence). This CDR3 is CASSFGDANEKLFF. DNA for the CDR3: TGTGCCAGCAGTTTTGGAGATGCTAATGAAAAACTGTTTTTT.

The chain uses TRBV3-1 (or the pseudogene TRBV3-2) and TRBJ1-1, with 7 bases identical to TRBD1. With 4 bases clipped from V and 6 bases from J, the junction kept 5 bases outside the gene matches. CDR3 length: 13 amino acids. Germline CDR1 and CDR2: LGHDT and YNNKEL (reference sequence). The CDR3 region has the DNA TGTGCCAGCAGCCCGCAGGGGGTCTCTGAAGCTTTCTTT. It specifies CASSPQGVSEAFF.

The rearrangement links TRBV6-1 to TRBJ2-5; 11 positions agree with TRBD2. V shed 4 bases, J shed 0 bases, and the junction held 4 bases outside the gene matches. Germline CDR1 MNHNS, CDR2 SASEGT. The CDR3 is 16 amino acids. The CDR3 bases are TGTGCCAGCAGTGTGGGGACTAGCGGTCACCAAGAGACCCAGTACTTC. Its protein product is CASSVGTSGHQETQYF.

The chain is built from TRBV4-1 and TRBJ1-6; unclear D gene. This CDR3 region has 14 residues. Trimming pared 0 bases from V and 9 bases from J, leaving 9 bases between. The germline gives CDR1 MGHRA, CDR2 YSYEKL. CDR3 coding DNA: TGCGCCAGCAGCCAAGAAGGCGGGCGTTCACCCCTCCACTTT. Translated: CASSQEGGRSPLHF.

As DNA, the CDR3 is TGTGCCAGCAGCGTACAGGCAATAAGCTCCTACGAGCAGTACTTC. It is translated as CASSVQAISSYEQYF. The V call is TRBV9, the J call TRBJ2-7; the D is unclear. Per the germline V gene, CDR1 is SGDLS and CDR2 is YYNGEE. The length of the CDR3 is 15 residues. V dropped 1 base and J dropped 0 bases, with 11 bases sitting between them.

The rearrangement joins TRBV2 to TRBJ2-2; D may be TRBD1 (5 bases). V dropped 6 bases and J dropped 7 bases, with 9 bases sitting between them. CDR3 size: 12 residues. The germline V gene encodes CDR1 SNHLY and CDR2 FYNNEI. CDR3 sequence reads: CASRQALGELFF. CDR3 nucleotides: TGTGCCAGCAGACAGGCCCTCGGGGAGCTGTTTTTT.

V and J are TRBV18 and TRBJ1-2, with D possibly being TRBD1 (6 bases). Per the germline V gene, CDR1 is KGHSH and CDR2 is LQKENI. V shed 6 bases and J shed 6 bases, with 20 bases lying between them. CDR3 size: 15 residues. As DNA, the CDR3 is TGTGCCAGCTCGAAGAGCAGGGGCGAAAAGGATGGCTACACCTTC. Amino acid sequence: CASSKSRGEKDGYTF.

The chain links TRBV6-2 or TRBV6-3 to TRBJ2-5, with D possibly being TRBD2 (7 bases). The CDR3 extends over 14 amino acids. The germline V gene encodes CDR1 MNHEY and CDR2 SVGEGT. V was pared by 2 bases and J by 5 bases, with 12 bases between. The DNA for the CDR3 is TGTGCCAGCAGTTACGGGGGGGCTGGGGAGACCCAGTACTTC. It is translated as CASSYGGAGETQYF.

The chain joins TRBV29-1 to TRBJ2-1; 11 bases fit TRBD2. The germline gives CDR1 SQVTM, CDR2 ANQGSEA. V dropped 3 bases and J dropped 6; count of bases not matched to a gene: 10. There are 16 residues in the CDR3. The CDR3: CSVDRGSGGARNEQFF. CDR3 sequence (DNA): TGCAGCGTTGATCGGGGTAGCGGGGGGGCCCGCAATGAGCAGTTCTTC.

V is TRBV6-2 or TRBV6-3 and J is TRBJ2-5, with 8 bases aligning to TRBD2. Trimming removed 5 bases from V and 2 bases from J; junction bases left unmatched: 7. In germline, CDR1 is MNHEY, CDR2 SVGEGT. The CDR3 is 15 amino acids. In DNA, the CDR3 is TGTGCCAGCAGTGGTAGCGGGGTACCGCAAGAGACCCAGTACTTC. Amino acid sequence: CASSGSGVPQETQYF.

The chain joins TRBV5-1 to TRBJ2-1; 16 bases agree with TRBD2. The length of the CDR3 is 19 residues. Unmatched junction bases numbered 7, after V lost 4 bases and J lost 0 bases. Looked up from germline, CDR1 is SGHRS and CDR2 is YFSETQ. CDR3 loop: CASSASGTSGGASYNEQFF. The CDR3 nucleotides are TGCGCCAGCAGCGCATCCGGGACTAGCGGGGGGGCCTCCTACAATGAGCAGTTCTTC.

The count of this clone is one. The junction and the germline gene differ at one end; a read error may be behind it. The chain is built from TRBV3-1 (or the pseudogene TRBV3-2) and TRBJ2-3; TRBD1 matches 8 bases. CDR1 is LGHDT, CDR2 YNNKEL, per germline (reference sequence). The CDR3 contains 16 residues. Written as DNA, the CDR3 is TGTGCCAGCAGCCAAGATCTCGGGACAGGCACGGATACGCAGTATTTT. Translating gives CASSQDLGTGTDTQYF.

The chain carries TRBV7-9 and TRBJ2-3; 11 bases agree with TRBD2. CDR3 length equals 18 residues. The V and J ends lost 4 bases and 0 bases, in that order; junction bases with no gene match: 9. From germline, CDR1 is SEHNR and CDR2 FQNEAQ (reference sequence). The CDR3 DNA sequence: TGTGCCAGCAGCTCCTTAGCGGGGGGGCCTTCAAGCACAGATACGCAGTATTTT. Its protein is CASSSLAGGPSSTDTQYF.

This clone appeared a few times. This chain uses TRBV9 with TRBJ1-3; tentative D call: TRBD1 (5 bases). The germline CDR1 and CDR2 sequences are SGDLS and YYNGEE. V was clipped by 4 bases and J by 0 bases, with 11 bases between them. This CDR3 contains 15 residues. CDR3 residues: CASSQTTVSGNTIYF. CDR3 nucleotide sequence: TGTGCCAGCAGCCAAACGACAGTCTCTGGAAACACCATATATTTT.

V and J are TRBV3-1 (or the pseudogene TRBV3-2) and TRBJ2-7; 8 nucleotides match TRBD1. The length of the CDR3 is 15 residues. V shed 5 bases and J 2 bases; nucleotides not matched to a gene: 8. The germline gives CDR1 LGHDT, CDR2 YNNKEL (reference sequence). The CDR3 here is CASSTRTGMAYEQYF. CDR3 nucleotides: TGTGCCAGCAGCACCCGGACAGGGATGGCCTACGAGCAGTACTTC.

The V and J genes are TRBV5-4 and TRBJ2-7; D is uncertain. The germline V gene encodes CDR1 SGHNT and CDR2 YYREEE (reference sequence). The CDR3 is made up of 13 amino acids. V gave up 3 bases and J gave up 3 bases, with 10 bases separating them. The CDR3 sequence is CASSSISSYEQYF. CDR3 bases: TGTGCCAGCAGCTCCATATCCAGCTACGAGCAGTACTTC.

The chain joins TRBV28 to TRBJ2-5; the D gene is possibly TRBD2 (5 bases). V lost 7 bases to trimming and J lost 5 bases, with 11 bases between them. The length of the CDR3 is 12 residues. Germline V gene lookup returns CDR1 MDHEN and CDR2 SYDVKM. CDR3 coding DNA: TGTGCCAGCAACCTAAGAGGGGAGACCCAGTACTTC. Amino acid sequence: CASNLRGETQYF.

Notes on this clone: The junction and the germline gene differ at one end; a read error may be behind it. The chain couples TRBV7-7 to TRBJ2-5, with TRBD2 identical over 7 bases. In germline, CDR1 is SSHAT, CDR2 FNYEAQ (reference sequence). The CDR3 totals 17 residues. CDR3 bases: TGTGCTAGCAGCTTAGGCGGGAGCCCGTACCTTCAAGAGACCCAGTACTTC. Translated, it gives CASSLGGSPYLQETQYF.

This clone was detected a few times. The chain employs TRBV7-3 and TRBJ2-1; tentative D call: TRBD2 (5 bases). The CDR3 is 13 residues long. V was cut by 0 bases and J by 13 bases, with 13 bases left in between. The germline V gene encodes CDR1 SGHTA and CDR2 FQGTGA. As DNA, the CDR3 is TGTGCCAGCAGCTTAACGGGTCGAGGGTTTCAGTTCTTC. It codes for CASSLTGRGFQFF.

The gene calls are TRBV2 and TRBJ2-3; D is possibly TRBD2 (6 bases). With 11 bases removed from V and 3 bases from J, the gap between germline ends came to 15 bases. Germline lookup yields CDR1 SNHLY and CDR2 FYNNEI. CDR3 size: 13 residues. In nucleotides, the CDR3 is TGTGCCGGAACGGGGGAGAGGACAGATACGCAGTATTTT. Translated, it gives CAGTGERTDTQYF.

The sample holds one count of this clone. The chain employs TRBV3-1 (or the pseudogene TRBV3-2) and TRBJ2-2; no reliable D call. Germline V gives CDR1 LGHDT, CDR2 YNNKEL (reference sequence). Trimming took off 2 bases at V and 1 base at J, with 5 bases between the two ends. This CDR3 spans 14 amino acids. CDR3 residues: CASSQLGNTGELFF. The CDR3 DNA reads as TGTGCCAGCAGCCAACTAGGGAACACCGGGGAGCTGTTTTTT.

V gene TRBV4-1 combines with J gene TRBJ2-7; D is uncertain. CDR3 length: 14 amino acids. V dropped 0 bases and J dropped 3 bases, with 9 bases sitting between them. Germline V lookup: CDR1 MGHRA, CDR2 YSYEKL. In nucleotides, the CDR3 is TGCGCCAGCAGCCAAGACAGATTCCTCTACGAGCAGTACTTC. Its protein is CASSQDRFLYEQYF.

The CDR3 here is CASSPGGEQYF. The CDR3, as DNA: TGTGCCAGCAGCCCGGGGGGCGAGCAGTACTTC. V usage is TRBV11-2 and J usage is TRBJ2-7; 7 bases are a match to TRBD2. This CDR3 is 11 amino acids long. Trimming took 5 bases from V and 6 from J; bases not matched to a gene: 1. Looked up from germline, CDR1 is SGHAT and CDR2 is FQNNGV.

This sequence joins TRBV2 and TRBJ2-3; D might be TRBD2 (5 bases). The CDR3 consists of 12 residues. The V end was cut by 6 bases, the J end by 8 bases, with 12 bases between. Germline V gives CDR1 SNHLY, CDR2 FYNNEI. The CDR3 region is CASRIGVVTQYF. CDR3 nucleotides: TGTGCCAGCAGGATCGGGGTTGTTACGCAGTATTTT.